This is a list of T cell receptor beta chains from one sample in a study of CD8+CD57+ T cells in acquired aplastic anemia. TCRdb re-called the reads with MiXCR, one entry per CDR3 protein. The table shows more than 45,000 distinct CDR3 sequences, with approximately 54% occurring only once. Sample: sorted CD4+, CD8+, or CD8+CD57+ T cells (not recorded which) from PBMCs. These receptors were taken from a human donor with aplastic anemia. Each CDR3 is given with its conserved first and last residue. The D gene is left open where the match is weak. Only some rows state a clone size, as once, few, many or a class for expanded clones.

TRBJ2-5 | NA | once | TRBV10-3 | TGTGCCATCGGCTTAGACTGGGGGGAGACCCAGTACTTC | CAIGLDWGETQYF
TRBJ1-5 | NA | medium-sized | TRBV15 | TGTGCCACCAGCAGCGGACGGGAGAAGAAACAGCCCCAGCATTTT | CATSSGREKKQPQHF
TRBJ2-7 | NA | NA | TRBV7-2 | TGTGCCAGCAGCCCAAGACAGGCCTACGAGCAGTACTTC | CASSPRQAYEQYF
TRBJ1-5 | TRBD1 | many | TRBV30 | TGTGCCTGGAGTGAGGGGGCCGGTCAGCCCCAGCATTTT | CAWSEGAGQPQHF
TRBJ1-2 | NA | NA | TRBV15 | TGTGCCACCAGCAGAGACAGATCTAACTATGGCTACACCTTC | CATSRDRSNYGYTF
TRBJ2-3 | TRBD2 | few | TRBV5-1 | TGCGCCAGCAGCGTCCAACTAGCGGGGGGGCCCGGGGATACGCAGTATTTT | CASSVQLAGGPGDTQYF
TRBJ2-6 | TRBD1 | NA | TRBV10-2 | TGCGCCAGCAGTACGACAGGGTCCGGGGCCAACGTCCTGACTTTC | CASSTTGSGANVLTF
TRBJ2-7 | NA | NA | TRBV2 | TGTGCCAGCGGCCTCAACGAGCAGTACTTC | CASGLNEQYF
TRBJ2-5 | NA | NA | TRBV10-2 | TGCGCCAGCAGTGATGTAGCGGTACGGGAGACCCAGTACTTC | CASSDVAVRETQYF
TRBJ2-3 | NA | NA | TRBV9 | TGTGCCAGCAGCATCCGGGACACCGATACGCAGTATTTT | CASSIRDTDTQYF
TRBJ1-6 | NA | NA | TRBV20-1 | TGCAGTGCTAGGGGGATTCCTAGTTCCTATAATTCACCCCTCCACTTT | CSARGIPSSYNSPLHF
TRBJ2-1 | NA | NA | TRBV20-1 | TGCAGTGCTAGAGATTATACAACGTATGAGCAGTTCTTC | CSARDYTTYEQFF
TRBJ1-2 | NA | NA | TRBV20-1 | TGCAGTGCTAGTGGGCAGAAATATGGCTACACCTTC | CSASGQKYGYTF
TRBJ2-1 | NA | once | TRBV19 | TGTGCCAGCAGCTACGGTGAGAACAATGAGCAGTTCTTC | CASSYGENNEQFF
TRBJ1-5 | NA | NA | TRBV7-2 | TGTGCCAGCAGCCGCATCAAAAATCAGCCCCAGCATTTT | CASSRIKNQPQHF
TRBJ2-7 | NA | medium-sized | TRBV7-9 | TGTGCCAGCAGCCCATCGGCGTCCGAGCAGTACTTC | CASSPSASEQYF
TRBJ2-3 | NA | NA | TRBV15 | TGTGCCACCAGCAGAGGGGGGGGGCTAGCCCAAACGGATACGCAGTATTTT | CATSRGGGLAQTDTQYF
TRBJ2-2 | NA | NA | TRBV24-1 | TGTGCCACCAATTCGGGGTGGACCGGGGAGCTGTTTTTT | CATNSGWTGELFF
TRBJ2-7 | NA | NA | TRBV7-3 | TGTGCCAGCGGGACCTCAGTTGACTACGAGCAGTACTTC | CASGTSVDYEQYF
TRBJ1-5 | NA | many | TRBV30 | TGTGCCTGGAGTGAAGGGACGGTTCAGCCCCAGCATTTT | CAWSEGTVQPQHF
TRBJ2-3 | NA | many | TRBV20-1 | TGCAGTGCTAGACCCGACTTAAAGGGACGGGATACAGATACGCAGTATTTT | CSARPDLKGRDTDTQYF